A selection of T cell receptor beta chains follows, all from one sample in a study of T-cell memory formation after mild COVID-19. MiXCR, applied by TCRdb to the 5' RACE reads, yields one record per CDR3 protein. The sample lists 170,000 or so distinct CDR3 sequences, 31% seen once, with more than 10% in the top ten. Sequencing used PBMCs or a T cell subset sorted from them (not recorded which). These receptors all stem from an adult woman who had mild COVID-19 (a few samples of this study predate the infection). Cell type and time point are not known. The CDR3 runs from the conserved cysteine through the conserved F or W. The D gene is left open where the match is weak.

V gene	D gene	CDR3 length	CDR3 protein
TRBV5-1	NA	11	CASSFDETQYF
TRBV5-6	NA	17	CASSDIKSRGIHDEQFF
TRBV7-9	TRBD2	16	CASSPPGLAGGYTQYF
TRBV7-6	NA	14	CASSLAQLDRKQFF
TRBV12-3/TRBV12-4	NA	18	CASSLVRGGAIYNSPLHF
TRBV4-1	NA	18	CASSLSQTESIMNTEAFF
TRBV29-1	NA	13	CSVGGYNGNTIYF
TRBV12-3/TRBV12-4	TRBD2	16	CASSFISGRGTDTQYF
TRBV10-3	TRBD1	12	CAIRTGGHEQYF
TRBV6-2/TRBV6-3	NA	14	CASKDREFYNEQFF
TRBV5-1	NA	14	CASSLVPGQETQYF
TRBV20-1	NA	14	CSAKQGGGNQPQHF